The sequence of this T cell receptor (beta chain) was determined in a study of beta chain features in type 1 diabetes. The study, taken as a whole, reports: PCR may have favored shorter templates equally in patients and controls. There was a possibility that cDNA sequencing over-represented cells with high TCR expression.

Expressed TCRB transcripts got sequenced, as all isolated RNA was reverse transcribed. Produced via immunoSEQ multiplex PCR; TCRdb's table is partial and in-frame only. The sample records 130,000 to 150,000 clones, 9.2% being singletons. The CDR3 runs to 14 residues. After removal of 1 base from V and 8 bases from J, the junction contained 4 bases not matched to a gene. Germline V lookup: CDR1 SGDLS, CDR2 YYNGEE. About this clone: What it binds is not known. Different DNA sequences within this sample yield the same CDR3.

Each of the CD4+ naive, central memory, regulatory and stem cell-like memory populations was sorted via CD45RO/CCR7/CD25/CD127/CD95/CD27. The chain recombines TRBV9 with TRBJ1-4; TRBD1 agrees at 8 bases. Material: central memory CD4+ T cells from blood. The source of this sequence is a man younger than 35 in good health. The DNA for the CDR3 is TGTGCCAGCAGCGTATCAGGGGGCAACGAAAAACTGTTTTTT. This codes for CASSVSGGNEKLFF.